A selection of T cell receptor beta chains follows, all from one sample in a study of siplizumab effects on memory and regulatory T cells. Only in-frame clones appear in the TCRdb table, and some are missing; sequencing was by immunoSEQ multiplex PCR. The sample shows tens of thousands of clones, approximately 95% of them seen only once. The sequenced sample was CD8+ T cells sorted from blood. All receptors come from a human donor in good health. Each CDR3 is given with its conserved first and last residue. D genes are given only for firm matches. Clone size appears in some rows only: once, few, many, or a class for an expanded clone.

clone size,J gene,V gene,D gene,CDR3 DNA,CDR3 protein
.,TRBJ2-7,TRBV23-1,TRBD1,TGCGCCAGCAGTCAAGGGGGGGACAGGGACCACGAGCAGTACTTC,CASSQGGDRDHEQYF
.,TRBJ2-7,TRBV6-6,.,TGTGCCAGCAGCCGCCAGGGGATCGAGCAGTACTTC,CASSRQGIEQYF
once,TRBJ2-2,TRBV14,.,TGTGCCAGCAGCCAACCGAAGACAGGACGAGAGCTGTTTTTT,CASSQPKTGRELFF
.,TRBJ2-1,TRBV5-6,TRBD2,TGTGCCAGCAGAGCCGGGACTAGCGGGAGCTTCGGTGAGCAGTTCTTC,CASRAGTSGSFGEQFF
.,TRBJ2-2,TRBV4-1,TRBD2,TGCGCCAGCAGCCAACAAAAAACTAGCGGGAACACCGGGGAGCTGTTTTTT,CASSQQKTSGNTGELFF
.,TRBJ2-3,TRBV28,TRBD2,TGTGCCAGCAGTTCCCAACTAGCGGGGGGGCGAGGGGATACGCAGTATTTT,CASSSQLAGGRGDTQYF
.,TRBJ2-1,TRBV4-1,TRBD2,TGCGCCAGCGCCCGACAAACTAGCGGAGCCGGGGAGCAGTTCTTC,CASARQTSGAGEQFF
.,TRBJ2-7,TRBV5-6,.,TGTGCCAGCAGGCGGGCGTCCTACGAGCAGTACTTC,CASRRASYEQYF
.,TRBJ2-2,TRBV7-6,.,TGTGCCAGCAGCTTACTGGGGATACAGTATACGAACACCGGGGAGCTGTTTTTT,CASSLLGIQYTNTGELFF
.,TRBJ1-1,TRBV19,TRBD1,TGTGCCAGTAGTACACACTTATACCGGGACAGGGGGCGAGGCACTGAAGCTTTCTTT,CASSTHLYRDRGRGTEAFF
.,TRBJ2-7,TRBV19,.,TGTGCCAGTTCCCTCCTAGGCGGGTTAAACGAGCAGTACTTC,CASSLLGGLNEQYF
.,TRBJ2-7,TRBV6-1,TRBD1,TGTGCCAGCCTAAGGGGACAGGAGACAGACGAGCAGTACTTC,CASLRGQETDEQYF
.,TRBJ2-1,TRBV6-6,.,TGTGCCAGCGGCGGGGAGCAGTTCTTC,CASGGEQFF
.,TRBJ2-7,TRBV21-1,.,TGTGCCAGCAGCAGCAGCGGGAGCTACGAGCAGTACTTC,CASSSSGSYEQYF
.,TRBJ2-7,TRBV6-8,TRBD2,TGTGCCATCAAGACAGGCGGTGCGGGACTAGTGCTTTGGGCCTACGAGCAGTACTTC,CAIKTGGAGLVLWAYEQYF
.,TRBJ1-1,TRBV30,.,TGTGCCTGGAGTGTCGGGGGGTTGAGCACTGAAGCTTTCTTT,CAWSVGGLSTEAFF
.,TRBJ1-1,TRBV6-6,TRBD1,TGTGCCAGCAGGAACGGGACAGGGGTTGGAGCTTTCTTT,CASRNGTGVGAFF
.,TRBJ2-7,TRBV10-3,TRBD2,TGTGCCATCAGTGAGTCGCGGGAGGGCTTTAGCGAGCAGTACTTC,CAISESREGFSEQYF
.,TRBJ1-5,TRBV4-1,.,TGCGCCAGCAGCTTGGGGGCAAGGGTGAGGGACAATCAGCCCCAGCATTTT,CASSLGARVRDNQPQHF
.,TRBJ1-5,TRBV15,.,TGTGCCACCAGCAGTTCTGGGACTAGACCCTTACAGCCCCAGCATTTT,CATSSSGTRPLQPQHF
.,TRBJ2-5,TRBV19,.,TGTGCCAGTAGTATAGATGTGGACACTGGGAGGACCCAGTACTTC,CASSIDVDTGRTQYF
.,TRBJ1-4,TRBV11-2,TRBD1,TGTGCCAGCAGCCCCGGGACAGGGTTAGGAGAAAAACTGTTTTTT,CASSPGTGLGEKLFF
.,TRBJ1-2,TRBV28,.,TGTGCCAGCAGCCCTGACTATGGCTACACCTTC,CASSPDYGYTF
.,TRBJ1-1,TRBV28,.,TGTGCCAGCAGTTTCTTTCAGGGCCCCACTGAAGCTTTCTTT,CASSFFQGPTEAFF
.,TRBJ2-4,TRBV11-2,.,TGTGCCAGCAGCTCCCGGACGGAACTAGCCAAAAACATTCAGTACTTC,CASSSRTELAKNIQYF
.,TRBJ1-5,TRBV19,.,TGTGCCAGTAGTATTATGAATCAGCCCCAGCATTTT,CASSIMNQPQHF
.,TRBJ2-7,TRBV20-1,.,TGCAGTGCTAGAGATGGTGCTGTGCAGTACTTC,CSARDGAVQYF
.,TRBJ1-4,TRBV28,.,TGTGCCAGCAGCTTGGAACGCGGGACGGAGAATGAAAAACTGTTTTTT,CASSLERGTENEKLFF
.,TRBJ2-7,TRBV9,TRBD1,TGTGCCAGCAGCGTAGCAGACAGGGTAAACGAGCAGTACTTC,CASSVADRVNEQYF
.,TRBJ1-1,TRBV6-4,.,TGTGCCAGCAGGGATGGCGCAGAAGCTTTCTTT,CASRDGAEAFF
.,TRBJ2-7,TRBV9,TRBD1,TGTGCCAGCAGCGTCGGACAGGTCCCTTTAGTCGAGCAGTACTTC,CASSVGQVPLVEQYF
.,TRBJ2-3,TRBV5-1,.,TGCGCCAGCAGCTTGTTTCCCCTCCTATATACGCAGTATTTT,CASSLFPLLYTQYF
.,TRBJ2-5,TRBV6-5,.,TGTGCCAGCAGTTACTCCCATGAGACCCAGTACTTC,CASSYSHETQYF
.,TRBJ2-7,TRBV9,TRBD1,TGTGCCAGCAGCGCAGGGACAGGGCCCGAGCAGTACTTC,CASSAGTGPEQYF
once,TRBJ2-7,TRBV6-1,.,TGTGCCAGTAATAGCGAGGTCAACTACGAGCAGTACTTC,CASNSEVNYEQYF
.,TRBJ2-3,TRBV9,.,TGTGCCAGCGGTGGAAATACGCAGTATTTT,CASGGNTQYF
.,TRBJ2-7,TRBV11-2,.,TGTGCCAGCAGCTTCGAGGGATTAGGAGAGCAGTACTTC,CASSFEGLGEQYF